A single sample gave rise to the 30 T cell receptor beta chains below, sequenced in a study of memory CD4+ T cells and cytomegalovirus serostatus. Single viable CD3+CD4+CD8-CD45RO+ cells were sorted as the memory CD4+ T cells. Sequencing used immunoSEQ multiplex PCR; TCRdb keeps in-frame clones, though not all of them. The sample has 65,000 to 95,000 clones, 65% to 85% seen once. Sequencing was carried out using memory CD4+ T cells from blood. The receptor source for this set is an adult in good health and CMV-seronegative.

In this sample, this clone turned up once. The chain's CDR3 is CASSLSRTDTQYF. In nucleotides, the CDR3 is TGTGCCAGCAGCTTAAGCCGCACAGATACGCAGTATTTT. This chain connects TRBV7-3 to TRBJ2-3; unclear D gene. Trimming left V 1 base short and J 1 base short, with 3 bases between. Germline CDR1 is SGHTA and CDR2 is FQGTGA. The CDR3 consists of 13 residues.

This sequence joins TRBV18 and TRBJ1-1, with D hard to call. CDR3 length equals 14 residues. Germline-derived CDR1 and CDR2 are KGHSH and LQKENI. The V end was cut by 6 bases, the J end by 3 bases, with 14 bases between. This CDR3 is CASSTRSVDTEAFF. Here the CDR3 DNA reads TGTGCCAGCTCCACCCGATCCGTGGACACTGAAGCTTTCTTT.

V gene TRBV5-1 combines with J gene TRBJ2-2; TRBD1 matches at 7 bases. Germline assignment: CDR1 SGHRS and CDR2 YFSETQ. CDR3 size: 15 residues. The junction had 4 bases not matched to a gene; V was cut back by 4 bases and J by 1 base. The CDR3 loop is CASSTHRGNTGELFF. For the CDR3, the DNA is TGCGCCAGCAGCACCCACAGGGGGAACACCGGGGAGCTGTTTTTT.

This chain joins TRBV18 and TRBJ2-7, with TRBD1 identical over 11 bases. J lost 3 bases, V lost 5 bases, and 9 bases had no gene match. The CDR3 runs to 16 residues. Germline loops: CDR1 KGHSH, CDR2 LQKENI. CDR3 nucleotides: TGTGCCAGCTCAGCTACCGGGACAGGGGGATTCTACGAGCAGTACTTC. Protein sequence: CASSATGTGGFYEQYF.

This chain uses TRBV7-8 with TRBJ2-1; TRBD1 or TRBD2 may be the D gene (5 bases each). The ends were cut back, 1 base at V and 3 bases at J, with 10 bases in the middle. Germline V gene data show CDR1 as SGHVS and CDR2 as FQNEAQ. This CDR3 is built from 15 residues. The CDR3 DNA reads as TGTGCCAGCAGCTTAGTGTTGGGGGTCTACAATGAGCAGTTCTTC. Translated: CASSLVLGVYNEQFF.

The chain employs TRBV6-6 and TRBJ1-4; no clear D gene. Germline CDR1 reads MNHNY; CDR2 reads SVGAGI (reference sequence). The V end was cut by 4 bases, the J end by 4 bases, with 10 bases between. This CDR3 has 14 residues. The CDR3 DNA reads TGTGCCAGCAGTTCCCCCGGCAGTAATGAAAAACTGTTTTTT. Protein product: CASSSPGSNEKLFF.

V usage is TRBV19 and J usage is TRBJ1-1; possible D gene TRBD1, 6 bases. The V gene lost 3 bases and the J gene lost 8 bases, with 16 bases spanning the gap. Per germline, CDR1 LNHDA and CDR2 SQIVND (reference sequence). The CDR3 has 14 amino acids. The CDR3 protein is CASSIWGRGGEAFF. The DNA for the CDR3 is TGTGCCAGTAGTATTTGGGGGCGGGGCGGCGAAGCTTTCTTT.

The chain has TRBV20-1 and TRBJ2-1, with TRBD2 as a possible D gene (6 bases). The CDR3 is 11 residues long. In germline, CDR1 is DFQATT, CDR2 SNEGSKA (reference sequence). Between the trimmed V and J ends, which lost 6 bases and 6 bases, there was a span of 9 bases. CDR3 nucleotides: TGCAGTGCCCACGGGGGCAATGAGCAGTTCTTC. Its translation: CSAHGGNEQFF.

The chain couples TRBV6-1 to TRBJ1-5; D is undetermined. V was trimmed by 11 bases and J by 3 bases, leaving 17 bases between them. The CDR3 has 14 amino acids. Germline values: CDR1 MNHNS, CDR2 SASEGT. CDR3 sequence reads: CACAFGVDNQPQHF. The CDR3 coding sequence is TGTGCCTGTGCTTTCGGGGTAGACAATCAGCCCCAGCATTTT.

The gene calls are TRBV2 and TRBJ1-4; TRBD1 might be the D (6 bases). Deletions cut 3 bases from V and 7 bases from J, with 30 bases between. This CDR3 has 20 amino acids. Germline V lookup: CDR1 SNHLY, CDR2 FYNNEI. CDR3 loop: CASSEAPGPRRGGYGEKLFF. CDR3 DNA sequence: TGTGCCAGCAGTGAGGCTCCGGGACCTCGGAGGGGGGGATATGGTGAAAAACTGTTTTTT.

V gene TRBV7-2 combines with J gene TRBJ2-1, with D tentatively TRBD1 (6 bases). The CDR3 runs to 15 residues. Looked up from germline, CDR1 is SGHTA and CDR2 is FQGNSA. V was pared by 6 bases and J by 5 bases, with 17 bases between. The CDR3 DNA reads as TGTGCCAGCAGGTCATCCGGTACAGGGAACAATGAGCAGTTCTTC. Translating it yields CASRSSGTGNNEQFF.

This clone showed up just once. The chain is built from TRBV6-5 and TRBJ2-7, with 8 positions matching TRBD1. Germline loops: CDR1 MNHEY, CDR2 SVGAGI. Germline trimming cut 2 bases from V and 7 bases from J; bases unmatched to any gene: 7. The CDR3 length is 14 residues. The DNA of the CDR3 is TGTGCCAGCAGTTACCGGACAGGGACTGGTGAGCAGTACTTC. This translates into CASSYRTGTGEQYF.

CDR3 loop: CASRNKQGAGQPQHF. CDR3 nucleotides: TGTGCCAGCAGAAATAAACAGGGGGCCGGTCAGCCCCAGCATTTT. The V gene is TRBV6-6, the J gene TRBJ1-5, with TRBD1 identical over 9 bases. The ends lost 6 bases at V and 6 bases at J; junction bases unmatched: 9. Germline values: CDR1 MNHNY, CDR2 SVGAGI (reference sequence). This CDR3 comprises 15 residues.

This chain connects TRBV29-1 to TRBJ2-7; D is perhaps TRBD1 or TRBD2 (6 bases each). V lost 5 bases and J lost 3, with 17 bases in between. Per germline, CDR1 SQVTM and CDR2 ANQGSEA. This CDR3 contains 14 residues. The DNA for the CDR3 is TGCAGCGTTCGCGGGGTCGGGGGCGGCTACGAGCAGTACTTC. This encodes CSVRGVGGGYEQYF.

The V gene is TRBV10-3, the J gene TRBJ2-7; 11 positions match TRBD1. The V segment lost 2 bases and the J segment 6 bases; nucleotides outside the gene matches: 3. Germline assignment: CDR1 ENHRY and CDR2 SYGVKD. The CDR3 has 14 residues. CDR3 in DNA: TGTGCCATCAGTGAGGGACAGGGGGCGCCCGAGCAGTACTTC. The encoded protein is CAISEGQGAPEQYF.

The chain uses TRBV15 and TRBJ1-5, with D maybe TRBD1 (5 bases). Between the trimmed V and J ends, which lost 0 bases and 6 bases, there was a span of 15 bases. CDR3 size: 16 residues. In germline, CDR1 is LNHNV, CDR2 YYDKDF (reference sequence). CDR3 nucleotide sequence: TGTGCCACCAGCAGAGACGGGACGGCCCCCCGTCAGCCCCAGCATTTT. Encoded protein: CATSRDGTAPRQPQHF. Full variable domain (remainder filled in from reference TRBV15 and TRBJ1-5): DAMVIQNPRYQVTQFGKPVTLSCSQTLNHNVMYWYQQKSSQAPKLLFHYYDKDFNNEADTPDNFQSRRPNTSFCFLDIRSPGLGDTAMYLCATSRDGTAPRQPQHFGDGTRLSIL.

The DNA for the CDR3 is TGTGCCAGCAGCTTAGGCATACGCACAGATACGCAGTATTTT. Protein product: CASSLGIRTDTQYF. This sequence joins TRBV5-4 and TRBJ2-3, with no clear D. Germline CDR1 reads SGHNT; CDR2 reads YYREEE (reference sequence). CDR3 length equals 14 residues. V lost 2 bases and J lost 1, with 8 bases in between.

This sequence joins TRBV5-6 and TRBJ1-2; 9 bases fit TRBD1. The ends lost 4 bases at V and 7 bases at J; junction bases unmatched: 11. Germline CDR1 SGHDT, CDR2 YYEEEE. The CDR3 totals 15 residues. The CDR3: CASSRAATGGAGYTF. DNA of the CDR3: TGTGCCAGCAGCCGCGCGGCGACAGGGGGGGCTGGCTACACCTTC.

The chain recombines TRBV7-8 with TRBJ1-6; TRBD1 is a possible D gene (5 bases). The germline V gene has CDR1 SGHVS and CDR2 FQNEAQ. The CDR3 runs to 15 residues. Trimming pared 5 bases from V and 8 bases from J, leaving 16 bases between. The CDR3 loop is CASSTPGDGYSPLHF. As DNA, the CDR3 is TGTGCCAGCAGCACCCCGGGGGACGGTTATTCACCCCTCCACTTT.

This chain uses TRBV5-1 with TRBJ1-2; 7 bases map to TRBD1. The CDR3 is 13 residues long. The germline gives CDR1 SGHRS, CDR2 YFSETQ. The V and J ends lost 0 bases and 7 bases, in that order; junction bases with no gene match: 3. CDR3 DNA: TGCGCCAGCAGCTTGGGCCAGGGGGGTGGCTACACCTTC. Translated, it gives CASSLGQGGGYTF.

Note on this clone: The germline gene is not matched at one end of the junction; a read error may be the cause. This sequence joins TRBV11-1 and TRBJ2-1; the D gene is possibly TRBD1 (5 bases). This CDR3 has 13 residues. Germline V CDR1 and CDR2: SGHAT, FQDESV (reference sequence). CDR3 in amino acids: CASSLGAQDEQFF. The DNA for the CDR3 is TGTGCCAGCAGTTTAGGGGCCCAGGATGAGCAGTTCTTC.

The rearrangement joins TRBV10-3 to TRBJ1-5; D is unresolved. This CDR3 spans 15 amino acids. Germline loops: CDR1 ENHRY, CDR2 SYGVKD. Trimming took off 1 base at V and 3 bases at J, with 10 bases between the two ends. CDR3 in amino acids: CAISELETPNQPQHF. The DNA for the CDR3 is TGTGCCATCAGTGAGTTAGAAACCCCCAATCAGCCCCAGCATTTT.

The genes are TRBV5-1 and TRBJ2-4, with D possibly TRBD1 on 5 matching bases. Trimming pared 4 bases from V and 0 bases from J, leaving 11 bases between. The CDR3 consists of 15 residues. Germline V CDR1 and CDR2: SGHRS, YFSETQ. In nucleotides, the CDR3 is TGCGCCAGCAGCCCAGATACAGGAGCCAAAAACATTCAGTACTTC. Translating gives CASSPDTGAKNIQYF.

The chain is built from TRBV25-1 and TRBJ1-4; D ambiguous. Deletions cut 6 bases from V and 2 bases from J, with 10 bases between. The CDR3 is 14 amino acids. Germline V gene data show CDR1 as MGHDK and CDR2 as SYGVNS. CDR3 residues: CASRPPGTNEKLFF. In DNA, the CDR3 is TGTGCCAGCAGGCCCCCTGGCACTAATGAAAAACTGTTTTTT.

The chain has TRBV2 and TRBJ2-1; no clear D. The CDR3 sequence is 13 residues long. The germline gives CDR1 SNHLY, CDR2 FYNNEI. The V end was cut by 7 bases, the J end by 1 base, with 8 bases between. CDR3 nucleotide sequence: TGTGCCAGCACCATGCTTTCCTACAATGAGCAGTTCTTC. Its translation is CASTMLSYNEQFF.

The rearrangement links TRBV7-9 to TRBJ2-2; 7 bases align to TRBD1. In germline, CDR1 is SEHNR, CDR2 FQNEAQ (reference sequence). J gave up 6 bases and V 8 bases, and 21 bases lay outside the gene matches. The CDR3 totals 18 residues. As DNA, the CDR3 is TGTGCCAGCCACCCGGACAGGTTGGGGATCCGGTCCTCCGGGGAGCTGTTTTTT. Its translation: CASHPDRLGIRSSGELFF.

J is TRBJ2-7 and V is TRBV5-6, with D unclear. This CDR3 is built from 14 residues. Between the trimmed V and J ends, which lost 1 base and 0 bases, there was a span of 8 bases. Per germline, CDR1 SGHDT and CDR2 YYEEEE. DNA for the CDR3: TGTGCCAGCAGCTTGTTCCCGAGCTCCTACGAGCAGTACTTC. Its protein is CASSLFPSSYEQYF.

DNA for the CDR3: TGCGCCAGCAGCTTGGATCAGGCGCGCTATGGCTACACCTTC. Protein product: CASSLDQARYGYTF. The chain carries TRBV5-1 and TRBJ1-2, with D unclear. The CDR3 is made up of 14 amino acids. Trimming pared 0 bases from V and 4 bases from J, leaving 10 bases between. Germline lookup yields CDR1 SGHRS and CDR2 YFSETQ.

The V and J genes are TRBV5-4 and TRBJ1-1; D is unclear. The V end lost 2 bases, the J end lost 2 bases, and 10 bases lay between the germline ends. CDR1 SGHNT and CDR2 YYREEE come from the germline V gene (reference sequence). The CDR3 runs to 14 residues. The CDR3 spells CASSLGQSNTEAFF. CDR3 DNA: TGTGCCAGCAGCTTAGGCCAGAGTAACACTGAAGCTTTCTTT.

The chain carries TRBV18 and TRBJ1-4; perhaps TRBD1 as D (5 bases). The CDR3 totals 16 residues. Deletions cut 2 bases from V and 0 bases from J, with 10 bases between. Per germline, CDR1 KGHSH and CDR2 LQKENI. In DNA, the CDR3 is TGTGCCAGCTCACCAGGGACGGAGGCAACTAATGAAAAACTGTTTTTT. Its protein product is CASSPGTEATNEKLFF.